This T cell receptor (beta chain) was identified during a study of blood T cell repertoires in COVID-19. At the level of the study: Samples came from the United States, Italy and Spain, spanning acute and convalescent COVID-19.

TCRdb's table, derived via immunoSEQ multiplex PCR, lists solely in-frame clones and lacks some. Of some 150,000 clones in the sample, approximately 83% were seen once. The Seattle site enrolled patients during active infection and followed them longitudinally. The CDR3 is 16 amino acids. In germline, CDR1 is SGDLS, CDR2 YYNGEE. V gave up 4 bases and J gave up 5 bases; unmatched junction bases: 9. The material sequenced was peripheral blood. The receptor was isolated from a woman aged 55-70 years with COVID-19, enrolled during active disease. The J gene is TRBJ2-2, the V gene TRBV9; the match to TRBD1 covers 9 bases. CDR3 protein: CASSPRQGVTTGELFF. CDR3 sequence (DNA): TGTGCCAGCAGCCCCCGACAGGGGGTGACAACCGGGGAGCTGTTTTTT.